The next 9 T cell receptor beta chains were all read from a single sample in a study of blood T cells in healthy people across ages. Primed by a sample-barcoded 5' primer and a J-beta primer mix, a second PCR proceeded for about 7 to 11 cycles. TCRdb ran MiXCR on the 5' RACE reads and lists one entry per CDR3 protein. The sample lists around 800,000 distinct CDR3 sequences; around 25% were seen once. This sample was also put to use in a study of T cells of mothers and their children.

Sequenced: blood. The receptors derive from a boy under 18 in good health.

The chain recombines TRBV28 with TRBJ1-2; TRBD1 might be the D (5 bases). V was cut by 5 bases and J by 2 bases, with 15 bases left in between. CDR1 is MDHEN, CDR2 SYDVKM, per germline. The CDR3 totals 15 residues. The DNA for the CDR3 is TGTGCCAGCAGTACCCGCGACAGAATAAACTATGGCTACACCTTC. This gives the protein CASSTRDRINYGYTF.

In this sample, this clonotype turned up a few times. V and J are TRBV12-3 or TRBV12-4 and TRBJ2-7; D is undetermined. CDR3 size: 15 residues. The V end lost 5 bases, the J end lost 2 bases, and 16 bases lay between the germline ends. The CDR3 DNA is TGTGCCAGCAGTCCCCGGGCCCCAAGCACCTACGAGCAGTACTTC. Its protein is CASSPRAPSTYEQYF.

The rearrangement links TRBV29-1 to TRBJ2-2; the match to TRBD1 covers 9 bases. V lost 3 bases to trimming and J lost 0 bases; unmatched junction nucleotides: 5. This CDR3 is 16 amino acids long. Per germline, CDR1 SQVTM and CDR2 ANQGSEA. CDR3: CSVDLGTGPNTGELFF. The CDR3 bases are TGCAGCGTTGATCTAGGGACAGGGCCGAACACCGGGGAGCTGTTTTTT.

The CDR3, as DNA: TGCAGCGCCGCAGGGATTCCAGAGTTGGATGAGCAGTTCTTC. Its protein product is CSAAGIPELDEQFF. The chain joins TRBV29-1 to TRBJ2-1; possibly TRBD1 for D (5 bases). In germline, CDR1 is SQVTM, CDR2 ANQGSEA. Trimming stripped 7 bases from V and 8 bases from J, with 21 bases between. This CDR3 has 14 amino acids.

In its sample, this clonotype was seen a few times. The chain joins TRBV29-1 to TRBJ2-1, with D possibly TRBD2 on 6 matching bases. Germline V CDR1 and CDR2: SQVTM, ANQGSEA. Trimming cost V 5 bases and J 2 bases, with 10 bases left between them. CDR3 size: 13 residues. Here the CDR3 DNA reads TGCAGCGTTCTCCGGGGGACCTACAATGAGCAGTTCTTC. Protein: CSVLRGTYNEQFF.

Concerning this clonotype: The conserved phenylalanine or tryptophan is not found at the CDR3 terminus, so this likely reflects a read error. The rearrangement links TRBV7-9 to TRBJ2-7; perhaps TRBD1 as D (5 bases). V lost 2 bases to trimming and J lost 6 bases, with 8 bases between them. The CDR3 loop spans 12 amino acids. CDR1 SEHNR and CDR2 FQNEAQ come from the germline V gene (reference sequence). CDR3 in DNA: TGTGCCAGCAGCTTACAGGGCCCCGAGCAGTACATC. Residues: CASSLQGPEQYI.

This chain uses TRBV28 with TRBJ2-3; 10 positions agree with TRBD2. The germline V gene encodes CDR1 MDHEN and CDR2 SYDVKM. The CDR3 length is 16 residues. J gave up 0 bases and V 4 bases, and 4 bases lay outside the gene matches. CDR3 loop: CASSSGLAKSTDTQYF. Here the CDR3 DNA reads TGTGCCAGCAGTTCGGGACTAGCGAAAAGCACAGATACGCAGTATTTT.

Many counts were recorded for this clonotype. The chain employs TRBV2 and TRBJ2-5; no clear D gene. The germline V gene encodes CDR1 SNHLY and CDR2 FYNNEI. The CDR3 loop spans 11 amino acids. V was pared by 6 bases and J by 5 bases, with 7 bases between. CDR3 coding DNA: TGTGCCAGCAGGGATTTTGAGACCCAGTACTTC. Translating it yields CASRDFETQYF.

This sequence joins TRBV12-3 or TRBV12-4 and TRBJ2-2, with 12 positions matching TRBD2. J was trimmed by 5 bases and V by 2 bases; bases with no gene match: 9. This CDR3 has 18 amino acids. The CDR3 is CASSLILAGGLVTGELFF. The CDR3, as DNA: TGTGCCAGCAGTTTAATACTAGCGGGAGGCTTGGTGACCGGGGAGCTGTTTTTT.